The 30 T cell receptor beta chains listed next were all sequenced from one sample in a study of blood T cell repertoires in COVID-19. This table comes from immunoSEQ multiplex PCR, and its TCRdb copy is limited to in-frame clones, with some not included. Of just under 80,000 clones listed, about 80% are singletons. The sequenced material came from peripheral blood. These receptors were collected from a human donor in a cohort sampled during active COVID-19.

This chain links TRBV27 with TRBJ2-2; 7 bases map to TRBD2. Losses at the gene ends were 6 bases for V and 1 base for J; bases not matched to a gene: 8. The CDR3 contains 16 residues. Germline V lookup: CDR1 MNHEY, CDR2 SMNVEV (reference sequence). CDR3 in amino acids: CASRRSSGGNTGELFF. DNA for the CDR3: TGTGCCAGCAGGAGGTCTAGCGGAGGGAACACCGGGGAGCTGTTTTTT.

This clone was observed a handful of times. V gene TRBV19 combines with J gene TRBJ1-3, with D tentatively TRBD1 (6 bases). Deletions cut 6 bases from V and 1 base from J, with 10 bases between. Looked up from germline, CDR1 is LNHDA and CDR2 is SQIVND (reference sequence). The CDR3 has 14 residues. The CDR3 is CASSLQGSGNTIYF. CDR3 DNA sequence: TGTGCCAGTAGCTTACAGGGTTCTGGAAACACCATATATTTT.

This clone has a handful of counts. The chain is built from TRBV6-5 and TRBJ2-7; tentatively, D is TRBD2 (6 bases). Looked up from germline, CDR1 is MNHEY and CDR2 is SVGAGI. The length of the CDR3 is 14 residues. Trimming stripped 5 bases from V and 2 bases from J, with 13 bases between. The CDR3 coding sequence is TGTGCCAGCAGTCGACGGGACTCCGCCTACGAGCAGTACTTC. Encoded protein: CASSRRDSAYEQYF.

This chain joins TRBV10-3 and TRBJ2-3, with 8 bases identical to TRBD2. After removal of 0 bases from V and 0 bases from J, the junction contained 5 bases not matched to a gene. The CDR3 runs to 17 residues. CDR1 and CDR2 (germline): ENHRY, SYGVKD. The CDR3: CAISESSGGRSTDTQYF. The CDR3 DNA follows: TGTGCCATCAGTGAGTCAAGCGGGGGCCGAAGCACAGATACGCAGTATTTT.

The chain is built from TRBV5-1 and TRBJ2-2, with a weak D call TRBD2 (5 bases). The CDR3 length is 16 residues. V lost 4 bases, J lost 0 bases, and 13 bases lay in between. The germline V gene has CDR1 SGHRS and CDR2 YFSETQ. The CDR3 reads CASSPRPGANTGELFF. CDR3 in DNA: TGCGCCAGCAGCCCCAGGCCCGGGGCGAACACCGGGGAGCTGTTTTTT.

V is TRBV7-9 and J is TRBJ2-1; TRBD2 matches 8 bases. Unmatched junction bases numbered 7, after V lost 4 bases and J lost 8 bases. The germline gives CDR1 SEHNR, CDR2 FQNEAQ (reference sequence). This CDR3 has 14 amino acids. CDR3 amino acids: CASSSSGGPDEQFF. The CDR3 DNA reads as TGTGCCAGCAGCTCCAGCGGGGGTCCGGATGAGCAGTTCTTC.

V usage is TRBV5-8 and J usage is TRBJ1-1; 9 nucleotides line up with TRBD1. Unmatched junction bases numbered 11, after V lost 4 bases and J lost 4 bases. CDR1 SGHTS and CDR2 YDEGEE come from the germline V gene. The CDR3 is made up of 16 amino acids. For the CDR3, the DNA is TGTGCCAGCAGCGTAACAGGGGGCGTAAGGAGCACTGAAGCTTTCTTT. Protein: CASSVTGGVRSTEAFF.

V and J are TRBV18 and TRBJ2-2; D is undetermined. Germline V CDR1 and CDR2: KGHSH, LQKENI. CDR3 length: 12 amino acids. V lost 4 bases to trimming and J lost 7 bases, with 7 bases between them. The CDR3 is CASSQGVGELFF. CDR3 sequence (DNA): TGTGCCAGCTCACAAGGAGTCGGGGAGCTGTTTTTT.

The rearrangement uses TRBV5-4 and TRBJ2-7; maybe TRBD1 (6 bases). CDR1 is SGHNT and CDR2 is YYREEE in the germline V gene (reference sequence). V was trimmed by 4 bases and J by 2 bases, leaving 16 bases between them. CDR3 length: 15 amino acids. The CDR3 loop is CASSQGGEATYEQYF. CDR3 nucleotide sequence: TGTGCCAGCAGCCAAGGGGGTGAAGCAACCTACGAGCAGTACTTC.

The rearrangement uses TRBV18 and TRBJ2-2; unclear D gene. Germline CDR1 is KGHSH and CDR2 is LQKENI. This CDR3 has 13 amino acids. V lost 11 bases and J 0 bases, leaving 10 bases between the germline ends. The CDR3 DNA follows: TGTGCCTCGGAACAGTCGAACACCGGGGAGCTGTTTTTT. Translation: CASEQSNTGELFF.

The V gene is TRBV14, the J gene TRBJ2-5; 9 positions match TRBD1. Looked up from germline, CDR1 is SGHDN and CDR2 is FVKESK. Losses at the gene ends were 5 bases for V and 4 bases for J; bases not matched to a gene: 17. The CDR3 is made up of 18 amino acids. The CDR3 reads CASSWGQGRASSSETQYF. CDR3 DNA sequence: TGTGCCAGCAGCTGGGGACAGGGTAGGGCGTCGTCTTCAGAGACCCAGTACTTC. Full variable domain (missing parts from reference TRBV14 and TRBJ2-5): EAGVTQFPSHSVIEKGQTVTLRCDPISGHDNLYWYRRVMGKEIKFLLHFVKESKQDESGMPNNRFLAERTGGTYSTLKVQPAELEDSGVYFCASSWGQGRASSSETQYFGPGTRLLVL.

This clone was seen only once. The rearrangement joins TRBV5-1 to TRBJ1-1; TRBD1 matches at 8 bases. The CDR3 consists of 14 residues. With 3 bases clipped from V and 5 bases from J, the junction kept 6 bases outside the gene matches. Germline CDR1 reads SGHRS; CDR2 reads YFSETQ. The CDR3 DNA reads as TGCGCCAGCAGCTCCAGGGGGCGCGGGACTGAAGCTTTCTTT. This sequence encodes CASSSRGRGTEAFF.

The chain joins TRBV7-9 to TRBJ1-4, with a possible D match to TRBD1 (5 bases). The CDR3 sequence is 17 residues long. Germline values: CDR1 SEHNR, CDR2 FQNEAQ (reference sequence). Trimming left V 3 bases short and J 0 bases short, with 14 bases between. The CDR3, as DNA: TGTGCCAGCAGCTTTGGGATCAGGGAGGCAACTAATGAAAAACTGTTTTTT. Its translation is CASSFGIREATNEKLFF.

The chain employs TRBV5-1 and TRBJ2-7; 8 bases line up with TRBD1. With 1 base clipped from V and 6 bases from J, the junction kept 9 bases outside the gene matches. The germline gives CDR1 SGHRS, CDR2 YFSETQ. The CDR3 totals 15 residues. CDR3 sequence (DNA): TGCGCCAGCAGCTTGCGACAGGGGTTTGATTTCGAGCAGTACTTC. Its translation is CASSLRQGFDFEQYF.

The rearrangement uses TRBV10-3 and TRBJ2-3, with a weak D call TRBD1 (6 bases). V lost 4 bases and J lost 2, with 22 bases in between. Per the germline V gene, CDR1 is ENHRY and CDR2 is SYGVKD. The CDR3 contains 18 residues. In nucleotides, the CDR3 is TGTGCCATCAGTGGGGACACCGGGCCCCCGAGGGACACAGATACGCAGTATTTT. It translates to CAISGDTGPPRDTDTQYF.

To note about this clone: In the same sample, other DNA sequences code for this CDR3. V gene TRBV3-1 (or the pseudogene TRBV3-2) combines with J gene TRBJ1-4, with D uncertain. Trimming cost V 1 base and J 5 bases, with 5 bases left between them. The CDR3 sequence is 13 residues long. Germline V CDR1 and CDR2: LGHDT, YNNKEL (reference sequence). The CDR3 DNA reads TGTGCCAGCAGCCAAGGACAAAATGAAAAACTGTTTTTT. It codes for CASSQGQNEKLFF.

The chain has TRBV9 and TRBJ1-3; TRBD1 might be the D (5 bases). V lost 0 bases and J lost 0, with 7 bases in between. This CDR3 region has 15 residues. Germline V CDR1 and CDR2: SGDLS, YYNGEE. CDR3 amino acids: CASSVGGGSGNTIYF. The DNA for the CDR3 is TGTGCCAGCAGCGTAGGGGGCGGCTCTGGAAACACCATATATTTT.

The genes are TRBV7-2 and TRBJ2-1; no definite D call. V was trimmed by 3 bases and J by 8 bases, leaving 5 bases between them. Germline CDR1 SGHTA, CDR2 FQGNSA. The CDR3 is made up of 11 amino acids. CDR3 sequence: CASSFRDEQFF. Written as DNA, the CDR3 is TGTGCCAGCAGCTTTAGAGATGAGCAGTTCTTC.

The chain is built from TRBV6-5 and TRBJ2-7; possibly TRBD2 for D (6 bases). The CDR3 has 15 residues. Germline V gene sequence: CDR1 MNHEY, CDR2 SVGAGI. The ends were cut back, 6 bases at V and 0 bases at J, with 15 bases in the middle. CDR3 sequence: CASRAGTRTSYEQYF. The CDR3 DNA follows: TGTGCCAGCAGGGCCGGGACTCGAACCTCCTACGAGCAGTACTTC.

This chain links TRBV5-1 with TRBJ1-4, with 7 bases fitting TRBD1. CDR1 and CDR2 (germline): SGHRS, YFSETQ. The CDR3 extends over 14 amino acids. The trim removed 2 bases at V and 7 bases at J, leaving 5 bases unmatched. CDR3 nucleotide sequence: TGCGCCAGCAGCTTTGACAGGGTGGGTGAAAAACTGTTTTTT. It is translated as CASSFDRVGEKLFF.

The chain recombines TRBV10-2 with TRBJ2-7, with TRBD1 identical over 8 bases. V dropped 4 bases and J dropped 7; count of bases not matched to a gene: 15. CDR3 size: 16 residues. CDR1 and CDR2 from the germline V gene are WSHSY and SAAADI. CDR3 region: CASSVRQGDRPGEQYF. The CDR3 DNA reads as TGCGCCAGCAGTGTTCGTCAGGGGGACAGGCCGGGGGAGCAGTACTTC.

V and J are TRBV24-1 and TRBJ1-4; D remains ambiguous. The V end lost 8 bases, the J end lost 5 bases, and 14 bases lay between the germline ends. The germline V gene encodes CDR1 KGHDR and CDR2 SFDVKD. The CDR3 consists of 14 residues. The CDR3 spells CATTPSRFNEKLFF. CDR3 nucleotides: TGTGCCACCACTCCCTCCAGGTTCAATGAAAAACTGTTTTTT.

The V call is TRBV25-1, the J call TRBJ2-2; 11 bases are shared with TRBD2. Germline V gene lookup returns CDR1 MGHDK and CDR2 SYGVNS. There are 15 residues in the CDR3. Trimming at V came to 3 bases and at J to 4 bases, leaving 1 base not matched to a gene. The CDR3 DNA sequence: TGTGCCAGCAGTGATAGCGGGGGGGGCACCGGGGAGCTGTTTTTT. Amino acid sequence: CASSDSGGGTGELFF.

The V call is TRBV11-2, the J call TRBJ1-3; D not resolved. The V end was cut by 5 bases, the J end by 4 bases, with 9 bases between. The CDR3 extends over 13 amino acids. Germline CDR1 SGHAT, CDR2 FQNNGV. The CDR3, as DNA: TGTGCCAGCAGCATCCACACCGGAAACACCATATATTTT. Translation: CASSIHTGNTIYF.

The chain is built from TRBV6-5 and TRBJ2-3, with 8 positions matching TRBD2. Trimming cost V 2 bases and J 3 bases; bases outside gene matches: 4. This CDR3 region has 15 residues. The germline V gene encodes CDR1 MNHEY and CDR2 SVGAGI. The CDR3 DNA reads as TGTGCCAGCAGTTACGGAGCGGGAGTTACAGATACGCAGTATTTT. Protein sequence: CASSYGAGVTDTQYF.

On this clone itself: This specimen includes other DNA sequences encoding the same CDR3. The V gene is TRBV2, the J gene TRBJ1-1; no reliable D call. Between the trimmed V and J ends, which lost 3 bases and 5 bases, there was a span of 10 bases. This CDR3 region has 13 residues. Germline CDR1 reads SNHLY; CDR2 reads FYNNEI. Here the CDR3 reads CASSEGSRTEAFF. The CDR3 region has the DNA TGTGCCAGCAGTGAGGGCTCGAGAACTGAAGCTTTCTTT.

The chain couples TRBV11-2 to TRBJ2-1; TRBD2 agrees at 13 bases. This CDR3 comprises 17 residues. Germline loops: CDR1 SGHAT, CDR2 FQNNGV. J gave up 6 bases and V 1 base, and 6 bases lay outside the gene matches. The DNA for the CDR3 is TGTGCCAGCAGCTTAGTCGGACTAGCGGGGGCTCTCAATGAGCAGTTCTTC. Amino acids: CASSLVGLAGALNEQFF.

This rearrangement joins TRBV3-1 (or the pseudogene TRBV3-2) to TRBJ2-3; 10 nucleotides line up with TRBD2. The CDR3 is made up of 14 amino acids. Losses at the gene ends were 2 bases for V and 5 bases for J; bases not matched to a gene: 1. Germline CDR1 and CDR2: LGHDT and YNNKEL (reference sequence). This CDR3 is CASSQRLAGDTQYF. The DNA for the CDR3 is TGTGCCAGCAGCCAACGACTAGCGGGAGATACGCAGTATTTT.

The rearrangement links TRBV7-9 to TRBJ1-4; D possibly corresponds to TRBD1 (6 bases). Germline V gene lookup returns CDR1 SEHNR and CDR2 FQNEAQ (reference sequence). CDR3 length: 12 residues. Trimming removed 4 bases from V and 13 bases from J, with 13 bases in between. The CDR3 region has the DNA TGTGCCAGCAGCTCCCAGGACAGTAGACTGTTTTTT. It encodes CASSSQDSRLFF. The whole variable domain, filled in from reference TRBV7-9 and TRBJ1-4, reads DTGVSQNPRHKITKRGQNVTFRCDPISEHNRLYWYRQTLGQGPEFLTYFQNEAQLEKSRLLSDRFSAERPKGSFSTLEIQRTEQGDSAMYLCASSSQDSRLFFGSGTQLSVL.

Written as DNA, the CDR3 is TGTGCCAGCAGTGAGCCTGGTAGGGACTGGGCACCCCTCCACTTT. Amino acid sequence: CASSEPGRDWAPLHF. The J gene is TRBJ1-6, the V gene TRBV25-1, with D possibly TRBD1 on 5 matching bases. The CDR3 runs to 15 residues. Between the trimmed V and J ends, which lost 3 bases and 11 bases, there was a span of 17 bases. The germline V gene has CDR1 MGHDK and CDR2 SYGVNS.